The rows below give T cell receptor beta chains drawn from one sample of a study of T cells in localized non-small cell lung cancer. Repertoires were generated with immunoSEQ multiplex PCR, while TCRdb's copy carries only in-frame clones and drops some. Of 55,000 to 75,000 clones listed, about nine tenths are singletons. This specimen consisted of peripheral blood, obtained before any cancer treatment. The receptors come from a man between 40 and 69 years old with stage I lung adenocarcinoma. Each CDR3 is given with its conserved first and last residue. A D gene is named only where the DNA matches it firmly. Part of the rows lack a size; the others show once, few, many or a class for expanded clones.

clone_size	v_call	cdr3_length	j_call	d_call	cdr3_aa	cdr3_nt
.	TRBV5-4	15	TRBJ2-5	.	CASSFQGTKQETQYF	TGTGCCAGCAGCTTTCAGGGGACTAAACAAGAGACCCAGTACTTC
.	TRBV19	15	TRBJ2-1	.	CASSISGGPSNEQFF	TGTGCCAGTAGTATATCCGGGGGGCCTAGCAATGAGCAGTTCTTC
.	TRBV15	15	TRBJ2-3	.	CATSRETRGTDTQYF	TGTGCCACCAGCAGGGAGACACGAGGCACAGATACGCAGTATTTT
.	TRBV7-2	12	TRBJ2-3	.	CASSLETGTQYF	TGTGCCAGCAGCTTAGAGACGGGCACGCAGTATTTT
few	TRBV4-1	14	TRBJ2-7	.	CASSRDRTDGEQYF	TGCGCCAGCAGCCGTGATCGAACCGATGGCGAGCAGTACTTC
.	TRBV7-9	13	TRBJ2-3	.	CASSLGLGDTQYF	TGTGCCAGCAGCTTAGGGCTCGGAGATACGCAGTATTTT
once	TRBV10-3	12	TRBJ2-5	.	CAISERGETQYF	TGTGCCATCAGTGAGCGGGGAGAGACCCAGTACTTC
.	TRBV18	13	TRBJ2-7	.	CASSPPTGYEQYF	TGTGCCAGCTCACCTCCGACTGGCTACGAGCAGTACTTC
.	TRBV27	15	TRBJ2-2	TRBD1	CASSLAGGRTGELFF	TGTGCCAGCAGTTTAGCAGGGGGCCGCACCGGGGAGCTGTTTTTT
.	TRBV28	13	TRBJ2-7	.	CASKGTFVQEQYF	TGTGCCAGCAAGGGGACATTCGTACAGGAGCAGTACTTC
.	TRBV6-5	15	TRBJ2-2	TRBD2	CASSNVREGTGELFF	TGTGCCAGCAGTAACGTACGGGAGGGTACCGGGGAGCTGTTTTTT
.	TRBV5-1	14	TRBJ1-1	.	CASQLSGRGTEAFF	TGCGCCAGTCAACTTTCGGGGAGGGGCACTGAAGCTTTCTTT
.	TRBV19	15	TRBJ2-7	TRBD1	CASGSTGTGRIEQYF	TGTGCCAGTGGGTCCACGGGGACAGGGAGGATTGAGCAGTACTTC
.	TRBV27	16	TRBJ2-1	TRBD2	CASSSTSSGSTNEQFF	TGTGCCAGCAGTTCCACCTCTAGCGGGAGTACGAATGAGCAGTTCTTC
.	TRBV15	13	TRBJ1-1	.	CATSRDRAQEAFF	TGTGCCACCAGCAGAGATCGAGCGCAGGAAGCTTTCTTT
many	TRBV14	17	TRBJ2-5	TRBD2	CASRSGLAGGPQETQYF	TGTGCCAGCAGATCCGGACTAGCGGGAGGACCACAAGAGACCCAGTACTTC
.	TRBV10-3	16	TRBJ2-1	.	CAISDTMSQEYNEQFF	TGTGCCATCAGTGACACTATGTCACAGGAGTACAATGAGCAGTTCTTC
.	TRBV15	12	TRBJ1-2	.	CATGGGFYGYTF	TGTGCCACCGGAGGGGGATTCTATGGCTACACCTTC
few	TRBV2	12	TRBJ2-7	TRBD2	CASRGGAYEQYF	TGTGCCAGCAGGGGGGGGGCCTACGAGCAGTACTTC
.	TRBV27	16	TRBJ2-3	.	CASSLRWRTVPDTQYF	TGTGCCAGCAGTTTGAGATGGCGGACCGTCCCAGATACGCAGTATTTT
.	TRBV28	15	TRBJ2-1	TRBD2	CASSPSGRRAEEQFF	TGTGCCAGCAGTCCCAGCGGGAGAAGGGCTGAAGAGCAGTTCTTC
.	TRBV6-6	11	TRBJ2-1	TRBD2	CASSIAGRLFF	TGTGCCAGCAGTATAGCGGGACGGTTGTTCTTC
.	TRBV9	15	TRBJ2-5	.	CASSVGSIGGETQYF	TGTGCCAGCAGCGTAGGGTCCATAGGCGGGGAGACCCAGTACTTC
.	TRBV7-9	14	TRBJ2-5	.	CASSLRDHQETQYF	TGTGCCAGCAGCTTACGGGACCACCAAGAGACCCAGTACTTC
.	TRBV2	17	TRBJ2-5	TRBD2	CASSRWTSGRARETQYF	TGTGCCAGCAGTCGATGGACTAGCGGGAGGGCTCGAGAGACCCAGTACTTC
.	TRBV7-9	14	TRBJ1-3	.	CASSLEGIGNTIYF	TGTGCCAGCAGCTTAGAGGGGATCGGAAACACCATATATTTT
once	TRBV9	16	TRBJ2-1	.	CASSVGIGMGSDEQFF	TGTGCCAGCAGCGTAGGTATAGGGATGGGGTCTGATGAGCAGTTCTTC
.	TRBV21-1	17	TRBJ2-2	.	CASSKDPQTVVTGELFF	TGTGCCAGCAGCAAAGACCCCCAGACCGTTGTCACCGGGGAGCTGTTTTTT
few	TRBV30	15	TRBJ2-1	.	CAWSVRRLDIHEQFF	TGTGCCTGGAGTGTACGTAGACTAGATATCCATGAGCAGTTCTTC
.	TRBV6-5	14	TRBJ2-3	.	CASTSGRGSDTQYF	TGTGCCAGCACCTCAGGGAGAGGGTCAGATACGCAGTATTTT
once	TRBV7-2	15	TRBJ2-5	.	CASRLNIHQKETQYF	TGTGCCAGCAGGTTGAACATCCATCAGAAAGAGACCCAGTACTTC
.	TRBV28	15	TRBJ2-7	TRBD2	CASSFSGRASYEQYF	TGTGCCAGCAGTTTCAGCGGGAGAGCCTCCTACGAGCAGTACTTC
.	TRBV4-1	12	TRBJ2-1	TRBD1	CASSRDRDEQFF	TGCGCCAGCAGCCGAGACAGGGATGAGCAGTTCTTC
.	TRBV30	13	TRBJ2-5	.	CAWSVGGWETQYF	TGTGCCTGGAGTGTGGGGGGCTGGGAGACCCAGTACTTC
.	TRBV25-1	15	TRBJ1-1	.	CASSENGGVTTEAFF	TGTGCCAGCAGTGAGAACGGGGGGGTCACCACTGAAGCTTTCTTT
.	TRBV10-3	14	TRBJ2-3	.	CAISEDGSTDTQYF	TGTGCCATCAGTGAGGACGGAAGCACAGATACGCAGTATTTT
.	TRBV2	13	TRBJ2-2	.	CASSRGGTGELFF	TGTGCCAGCAGCAGGGGTGGTACCGGGGAGCTGTTTTTT
.	TRBV5-5	16	TRBJ2-2	.	CASSLAGTLTLGELFF	TGTGCCAGCAGCTTGGCCGGGACCCTAACCCTCGGGGAGCTGTTTTTT
.	TRBV27	14	TRBJ2-7	TRBD2	CASGNPGGAYEQYF	TGTGCCAGCGGAAATCCGGGGGGGGCCTACGAGCAGTACTTC
.	TRBV7-8	15	TRBJ1-1	.	CASSFLNRDAGGAFF	TGTGCCAGCAGCTTCCTAAACCGGGACGCTGGCGGAGCTTTCTTT